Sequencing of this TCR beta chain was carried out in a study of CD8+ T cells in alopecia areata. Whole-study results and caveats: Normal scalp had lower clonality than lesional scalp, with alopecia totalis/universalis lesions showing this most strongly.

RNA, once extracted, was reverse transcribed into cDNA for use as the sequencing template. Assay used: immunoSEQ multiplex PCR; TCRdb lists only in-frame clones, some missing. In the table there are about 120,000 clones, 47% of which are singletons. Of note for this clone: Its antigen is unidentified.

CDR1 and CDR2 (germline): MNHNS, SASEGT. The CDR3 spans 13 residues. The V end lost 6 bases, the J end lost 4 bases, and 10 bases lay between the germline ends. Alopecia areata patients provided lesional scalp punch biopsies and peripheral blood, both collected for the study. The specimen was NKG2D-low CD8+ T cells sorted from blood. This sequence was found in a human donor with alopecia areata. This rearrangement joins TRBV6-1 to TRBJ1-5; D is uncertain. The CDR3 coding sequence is TGTGCCAGCAGCGATTCAATGAATCAGCCCCAGCATTTT. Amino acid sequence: CASSDSMNQPQHF.